This T cell receptor (beta chain) was retrieved from a study of radiation and T cells in renal cell carcinoma. Study in general: Nephrectomy followed 15 Gy stereotactic body radiation by 4 weeks.

The protocol was immunoSEQ multiplex PCR, while the TCRdb copy is restricted to in-frame clones and leaves out a portion. The sample records around 140,000 clones, 88% being singletons. General study results and limits: Top tumor clonotypes rose in blood 2 weeks post-radiation, then contracted. Baseline intratumoral clonotype presence is unknown without pretreatment biopsies.

A remark on this clone: Its antigen is not known.

Indicated time point: baseline pretreatment blood. This sample's treatment: 15 Gy SBRT to primary tumor, nephrectomy 4 weeks later. The patient's renal cell carcinoma had clear cell pathology. Germline CDR1 reads SGDLS; CDR2 reads YYNGEE. The CDR3 has 15 residues. J lost 7 bases, V lost 4 bases, and 8 bases had no gene match. Sequences were derived from blood, sampled from a patient whose treatment included radiotherapy and nephrectomy. The TCR was taken from a woman in her 70s with renal cell carcinoma. The V call is TRBV9, the J call TRBJ2-1; 10 nucleotides line up with TRBD2. CDR3 bases: TGTGCCAGCAGCCCCCAGGCTAGCGGGGGAAATGAGCAGTTCTTC. Amino acid sequence: CASSPQASGGNEQFF.